A selection of T cell receptor beta chains follows, all from one sample in a study of T cell responses to AZD1222 COVID-19 vaccine. Clones were read by immunoSEQ multiplex PCR, and TCRdb kept only the in-frame ones, dropping some. Found here are fewer than 150,000 clones, about 92% of them singletons; the top ten hold roughly 5%. Specimen: peripheral blood, collected on day 0 of AZD1222 vaccination. The receptors were sampled from an adult in good health. CDR3s include the opening cysteine and the closing phenylalanine or tryptophan. The D gene is left open where the match is weak. Size tells how often a clone was seen (once, few, many) or the class of an expanded clone, and some rows leave it out.

length,D,size,J,V,CDR3,DNA
13,.,.,TRBJ1-1,TRBV19,CASSIGGNTEAFF,TGTGCCAGTAGCATCGGGGGGAACACTGAAGCTTTCTTT
14,.,.,TRBJ2-2,TRBV18,CASSPDQLTGELFF,TGTGCCAGCTCACCAGACCAACTCACCGGGGAGCTGTTTTTT
17,.,.,TRBJ2-7,TRBV4-1,CASSQDSTGLEGYEQYF,TGCGCCAGCAGCCAAGATAGTACAGGGCTCGAGGGCTACGAGCAGTACTTC
12,.,.,TRBJ1-2,TRBV29-1,CSVSDSSYGYTF,TGCAGCGTTTCTGACAGTTCCTATGGCTACACCTTC
14,.,.,TRBJ1-1,TRBV18,CASSPEDMNTEAFF,TGTGCCAGCTCACCAGAGGACATGAACACTGAAGCTTTCTTT
13,.,.,TRBJ2-5,TRBV7-9,CASSFSVLETQYF,TGTGCCAGCAGCTTCTCAGTTTTGGAGACCCAGTACTTC
16,.,.,TRBJ2-3,TRBV7-6,CASSLTSGRVTDTQYF,TGTGCCAGCAGCTTGACCTCGGGCAGAGTCACAGATACGCAGTATTTT
14,.,.,TRBJ1-2,TRBV2,CASSEIGGRSDYTF,TGTGCCAGCAGTGAGATCGGCGGCCGGTCGGACTACACCTTC
11,TRBD1,few,TRBJ2-5,TRBV20-1,CSATGAETQYF,TGCAGTGCAACAGGGGCGGAGACCCAGTACTTC
15,TRBD2,.,TRBJ2-1,TRBV7-8,CASSFSGGSSYEQFF,TGTGCCAGCAGCTTTAGCGGGGGTTCCTCATATGAGCAGTTCTTC
15,TRBD2,.,TRBJ2-7,TRBV20-1,CSASGTSGGRLEQYF,TGCAGTGCTAGTGGGACTAGCGGGGGTCGGCTCGAGCAGTACTTC
14,.,.,TRBJ1-5,TRBV4-3,CASSSRANNQPQHF,TGCGCCAGCAGCTCCCGGGCCAACAATCAGCCCCAGCATTTT
19,TRBD1,.,TRBJ2-1,TRBV9,CASSAPGQGDWSSYNEQFF,TGTGCCAGCAGCGCCCCGGGACAGGGGGATTGGAGCTCCTACAATGAGCAGTTCTTC
13,.,.,TRBJ2-7,TRBV2,CASDSQSSYEQYF,TGTGCCAGCGACTCCCAGAGCTCCTACGAGCAGTACTTC
11,.,.,TRBJ2-3,TRBV12-3/TRBV12-4,CASSLVDTQYF,TGTGCCAGCAGTTTAGTGGATACGCAGTATTTT
13,TRBD2,.,TRBJ2-7,TRBV5-1,CASTPGGSYEQYF,TGCGCCAGCACCCCCGGGGGGTCCTACGAGCAGTACTTC
13,.,.,TRBJ2-3,TRBV7-2,CASSFWNPDTQYF,TGTGCCAGCAGCTTCTGGAACCCAGATACGCAGTATTTT
15,.,few,TRBJ2-7,TRBV21-1,CASSKRTSGGYEQYF,TGTGCCAGCAGCAAAAGGACTAGCGGGGGCTACGAGCAGTACTTC
16,.,.,TRBJ2-5,TRBV4-3,CASSRQAGTLQETQYF,TGCGCCAGCAGCCGCCAAGCCGGGACTCTTCAAGAGACCCAGTACTTC
11,.,.,TRBJ1-1,TRBV25-1,CASRKFGEAFF,TGTGCCAGCCGAAAGTTTGGGGAAGCTTTCTTT
15,.,.,TRBJ2-7,TRBV15,CATSRGAGRLYEQYF,TGTGCCACCAGCAGAGGGGCAGGAAGACTTTACGAGCAGTACTTC
14,.,.,TRBJ1-6,TRBV7-3,CASSLGEVSSPLHF,TGTGCCAGCAGCCTAGGGGAGGTTAGCTCACCCCTCCACTTT
15,TRBD1,few,TRBJ2-7,TRBV7-6,CASSLDGTGNNEQYF,TGTGCCAGCAGCTTAGACGGGACAGGGAACAACGAGCAGTACTTC
14,.,.,TRBJ2-7,TRBV5-8,CASSRGTASYEQYF,TGTGCCAGCAGCCGCGGGACGGCCTCCTACGAGCAGTACTTC
11,.,few,TRBJ1-5,TRBV6-5,CASGINQPQHF,TGTGCCAGCGGGATCAATCAGCCCCAGCATTTT
14,.,once,TRBJ1-5,TRBV29-1,CSVLGTDINQPQHF,TGCAGCGTTCTCGGGACCGACATCAATCAGCCCCAGCATTTT
15,TRBD1,.,TRBJ1-1,TRBV18,CASSLDDRGGTEAFF,TGTGCCAGCTCACTTGACGACAGGGGAGGGACTGAAGCTTTCTTT
15,.,.,TRBJ2-3,TRBV28,CASSLGWEGTDTQYF,TGTGCCAGCAGTTTGGGGTGGGAAGGGACAGATACGCAGTATTTT
13,TRBD1,.,TRBJ1-2,TRBV2,CASRSQGAGGYTF,TGTGCCAGTCGTTCTCAGGGGGCAGGCGGCTACACCTTC
16,TRBD1,.,TRBJ1-3,TRBV18,CASSHGQVSSGNTIYF,TGTGCCAGCTCACACGGACAGGTGAGCTCTGGAAACACCATATATTTT
15,TRBD2,.,TRBJ2-5,TRBV15,CATSRDRSSGETQYF,TGTGCCACCAGCAGAGATCGGTCTAGCGGAGAGACCCAGTACTTC
13,.,.,TRBJ1-2,TRBV20-1,CSANEDLLYGYTF,TGCAGTGCTAATGAGGACCTCCTCTATGGCTACACCTTC
14,TRBD1,.,TRBJ1-1,TRBV5-1,CASSIGTENTEAFF,TGCGCCAGCAGCATAGGGACAGAAAACACTGAAGCTTTCTTT
14,.,.,TRBJ2-3,TRBV6-5,CASSYLQGTDTQYF,TGTGCCAGCAGTTACTTACAGGGCACAGATACGCAGTATTTT
15,.,once,TRBJ2-7,TRBV7-2,CASSLDPGLAYEQYF,TGTGCCAGCAGCTTAGATCCGGGGTTGGCCTACGAGCAGTACTTC
14,TRBD2,.,TRBJ2-7,TRBV5-1,CASSLGIAGVEQYF,TGCGCCAGCAGCTTGGGGATAGCGGGGGTTGAGCAGTACTTC
15,.,.,TRBJ2-7,TRBV4-1,CASSQEVSGSYEQYF,TGCGCCAGCAGCCAAGAGGTTAGCGGTTCCTACGAGCAGTACTTC
15,.,.,TRBJ2-5,TRBV6-2/TRBV6-3,CASSTPRQGLGAQYF,TGTGCCAGCAGCACCCCCCGGCAGGGCCTTGGGGCCCAGTACTTC
13,.,.,TRBJ1-2,TRBV6-5,CASTEGQDYGYTF,TGTGCCAGCACCGAGGGGCAGGACTATGGCTACACCTTC
12,.,.,TRBJ2-7,TRBV30,CAWSLGNYEQYF,TGTGCCTGGAGTTTGGGTAACTACGAGCAGTACTTC
15,.,.,TRBJ1-3,TRBV9,CASSAHPGSWDTIYF,TGTGCCAGCAGCGCACACCCGGGTTCATGGGACACCATATATTTT